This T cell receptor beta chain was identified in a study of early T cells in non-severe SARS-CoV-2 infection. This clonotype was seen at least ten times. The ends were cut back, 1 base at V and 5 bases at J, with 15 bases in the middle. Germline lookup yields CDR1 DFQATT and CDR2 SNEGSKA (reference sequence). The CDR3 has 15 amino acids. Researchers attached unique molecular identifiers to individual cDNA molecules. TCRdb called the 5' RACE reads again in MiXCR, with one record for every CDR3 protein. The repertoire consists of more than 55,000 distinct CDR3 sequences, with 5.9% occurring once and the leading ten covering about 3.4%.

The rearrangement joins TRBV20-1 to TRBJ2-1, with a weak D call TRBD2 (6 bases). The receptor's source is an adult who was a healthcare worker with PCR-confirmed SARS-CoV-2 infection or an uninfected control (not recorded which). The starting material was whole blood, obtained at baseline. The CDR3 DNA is TGCAGTGCTAGAGGCCTGACTAGTTATCACAATGAGCAGTTCTTC. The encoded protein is CSARGLTSYHNEQFF.